The 16 T cell receptor beta chains given below trace back to one sample, sequenced in a study of blood T cell repertoires in COVID-19. Using immunoSEQ multiplex PCR, the repertoire was profiled, and TCRdb retains in-frame clones only, with some absent. The sample lists 270,000 or so clones, 80% to 90% occurring once. Sequencing was performed on peripheral blood. The source of these receptors is a woman in her forties who had recovered from COVID-19.

The chain uses TRBV9 and TRBJ2-7, with 9 bases fitting TRBD1. Germline trimming cut 0 bases from V and 6 bases from J; bases unmatched to any gene: 7. Germline CDR1 and CDR2: SGDLS and YYNGEE. There are 15 residues in the CDR3. CDR3 DNA: TGTGCCAGCAGCGTAGGGGGACAGGGTGGGTCCGAGCAGTACTTC. Amino acids: CASSVGGQGGSEQYF.

J is TRBJ2-3 and V is TRBV6-6, with 7 bases fitting TRBD1. This CDR3 region has 16 residues. V was pared by 2 bases and J by 3 bases, with 8 bases of the junction left unmatched. The germline V gene encodes CDR1 MNHNY and CDR2 SVGAGI (reference sequence). CDR3 in amino acids: CASSYIKGGKTDTQYF. CDR3 bases: TGTGCCAGCAGTTACATCAAAGGGGGCAAAACAGATACGCAGTATTTT.

J is TRBJ2-3 and V is TRBV3-1 (or the pseudogene TRBV3-2), with a tentative D call TRBD2 (6 bases). V gave up 6 bases and J gave up 3 bases, with 10 bases separating them. This CDR3 spans 13 amino acids. Germline CDR1 and CDR2: LGHDT and YNNKEL (reference sequence). The CDR3 nucleotides are TGTGCCAGCAGTCCTCGGGGGACAGATACGCAGTATTTT. Translation gives CASSPRGTDTQYF.

The gene calls are TRBV19 and TRBJ2-5; TRBD1 aligns across 9 bases. Per germline, CDR1 LNHDA and CDR2 SQIVND (reference sequence). CDR3 length: 16 residues. Trimming at V came to 6 bases and at J to 5 bases, leaving 13 bases not matched to a gene. CDR3 region: CASRSRNGQGMETQYF. CDR3 DNA: TGTGCCAGTAGGTCTAGGAACGGACAGGGGATGGAGACCCAGTACTTC. Full variable domain (missing parts from reference TRBV19 and TRBJ2-5): DGGITQSPKYLFRKEGQNVTLSCEQNLNHDAMYWYRQDPGQGLRLIYYSQIVNDFQKGDIAEGYSVSREKKESFPLTVTSAQKNPTAFYLCASRSRNGQGMETQYFGPGTRLLVL.

The chain links TRBV2 to TRBJ1-6, with 8 bases lining up with TRBD1. The CDR3 totals 13 residues. V lost 6 bases and J lost 5; bases outside the gene matches: 0. CDR1 is SNHLY and CDR2 is FYNNEI in the germline V gene. The DNA for the CDR3 is TGTGCCAGCAGACAGGGGGATAATTCACCCCTCCACTTT. Its translation is CASRQGDNSPLHF.

This sequence joins TRBV7-9 and TRBJ2-3; D is perhaps TRBD2 (5 bases). The CDR3 has 14 residues. The germline CDR1 and CDR2 sequences are SEHNR and FQNEAQ (reference sequence). Trimming pared 0 bases from V and 5 bases from J, leaving 9 bases between. The CDR3 nucleotides read TGTGCCAGCAGCTTAGCGCAGGAGGTAGATACGCAGTATTTT. Translating it yields CASSLAQEVDTQYF.

The chain has TRBV6-5 and TRBJ1-4; TRBD1 is a possible D gene (6 bases). With 6 bases removed from V and 10 bases from J, the gap between germline ends came to 15 bases. The CDR3 extends over 13 amino acids. The germline V gene has CDR1 MNHEY and CDR2 SVGAGI. The CDR3 region has the DNA TGTGCCAGCAGCACAGGGCCCTTAGGAAAACTGTTTTTT. Amino acids: CASSTGPLGKLFF.

This clone was recorded only once. V is TRBV2 and J is TRBJ1-6; 12 bases match TRBD1. Germline values: CDR1 SNHLY, CDR2 FYNNEI. The CDR3 spans 18 residues. J was trimmed by 6 bases and V by 4 bases; bases with no gene match: 10. CDR3 DNA: TGTGCCAGCAGTGCCGGGACAGGGGGCGCGGGCTTTAATTCACCCCTCCACTTT. Amino acid sequence: CASSAGTGGAGFNSPLHF.

V is TRBV6-2 or TRBV6-3 and J is TRBJ2-5, with 7 bases that match TRBD2. CDR1 and CDR2 from the germline V gene are MNHEY and SVGEGT. The CDR3 loop spans 13 amino acids. The V segment lost 4 bases and the J segment 1 base; nucleotides outside the gene matches: 0. CDR3 nucleotides: TGTGCCAGCAGTTGGACTAGCCAAGAGACCCAGTACTTC. Protein sequence: CASSWTSQETQYF.

The rearrangement joins TRBV27 to TRBJ2-3, with D perhaps TRBD1 (6 bases). In germline, CDR1 is MNHEY, CDR2 SMNVEV (reference sequence). Trimming left V 6 bases short and J 2 bases short, with 12 bases between. The CDR3 runs 14 residues. In nucleotides, the CDR3 is TGTGCCAGCAGACGACAGGTTTTCACAGATACGCAGTATTTT. It is translated as CASRRQVFTDTQYF.

The chain has TRBV19 and TRBJ2-1, with D perhaps matching TRBD2 (6 bases). V was pared by 9 bases and J by 3 bases, with 9 bases between. Germline V gene data show CDR1 as LNHDA and CDR2 as SQIVND (reference sequence). The CDR3 covers 12 residues. The CDR3 DNA sequence: TGTGCCAGCCGGGAGAACTACAATGAGCAGTTCTTC. Translated: CASRENYNEQFF. Full variable domain (rest looked up from reference TRBV19 and TRBJ2-1): DGGITQSPKYLFRKEGQNVTLSCEQNLNHDAMYWYRQDPGQGLRLIYYSQIVNDFQKGDIAEGYSVSREKKESFPLTVTSAQKNPTAFYLCASRENYNEQFFGPGTRLTVL.

This rearrangement joins TRBV7-8 to TRBJ2-3, with D hard to call. CDR1 and CDR2 (germline): SGHVS, FQNEAQ. The CDR3 contains 12 residues. Trimming cost V 5 bases and J 6 bases, with 9 bases left between them. This CDR3 is CASSPGSDTQYF. DNA of the CDR3: TGTGCCAGCAGCCCAGGTAGTGATACGCAGTATTTT.

This CDR3 reads CATSRAGVLSDTQYF. CDR3 DNA sequence: TGTGCCACCAGTCGAGCGGGAGTTTTGTCAGATACGCAGTATTTT. The chain links TRBV24-1 to TRBJ2-3; TRBD2 aligns across 8 bases. Trimming at V came to 6 bases and at J to 4 bases, leaving 8 bases not matched to a gene. Per the germline V gene, CDR1 is KGHDR and CDR2 is SFDVKD. This CDR3 contains 15 residues.

This rearrangement joins TRBV5-1 to TRBJ2-1; 8 bases are a match to TRBD2. The CDR3 extends over 15 amino acids. Unmatched junction bases numbered 13, after V lost 5 bases and J lost 9 bases. CDR1 and CDR2 (germline): SGHRS, YFSETQ. For the CDR3, the DNA is TGCGCCAGCAGGTATAGCGGGACCGGCGTCGGTGAGCAGTTCTTC. Protein product: CASRYSGTGVGEQFF. Together with reference TRBV5-1 and TRBJ2-1, the CDR3 gives the full variable domain: KAGVTQTPRYLIKTRGQQVTLSCSPISGHRSVSWYQQTPGQGLQFLFEYFSETQRNKGNFPGRFSGRQFSNSRSEMNVSTLELGDSALYLCASRYSGTGVGEQFFGPGTRLTVL.

The chain employs TRBV18 and TRBJ2-1; 7 bases agree with TRBD1. Germline assignment: CDR1 KGHSH and CDR2 LQKENI. The V segment lost 6 bases and the J segment 3 bases; nucleotides outside the gene matches: 14. The CDR3 is 17 residues long. In nucleotides, the CDR3 is TGTGCCAGCTCCCATTCGAGAGGGACAGACGACTACAATGAGCAGTTCTTC. Translating gives CASSHSRGTDDYNEQFF. The full variable domain, in which reference TRBV18 and TRBJ2-1 provide the parts outside the CDR3, is NAGVMQNPRHLVRRRGQEARLRCSPMKGHSHVYWYRQLPEEGLKFMVYLQKENIIDESGMPKERFSAEFPKEGPSILRIQQVVRGDSAAYFCASSHSRGTDDYNEQFFGPGTRLTVL.

V usage is TRBV5-4 and J usage is TRBJ2-5, with D possibly matching TRBD1 (6 bases). V was pared by 3 bases and J by 2 bases, with 14 bases between. CDR3 length equals 15 residues. Germline loops: CDR1 SGHNT, CDR2 YYREEE (reference sequence). The CDR3: CASSSWTEEQETQYF. In DNA, the CDR3 is TGTGCCAGCAGCTCTTGGACAGAAGAACAAGAGACCCAGTACTTC.